These 26 T cell receptor beta chains were sequenced from one sample in a study of T-cell reconstitution after alpha-beta-depleted transplantation in children. Molecular barcoding with unique molecular identifiers was used for the TCRbeta library. Using its own MiXCR run on the PCR reads, TCRdb lists one record per CDR3 protein. This sample has 900,000 or so distinct CDR3 sequences; roughly 16% occur once, and the top ten carry 5%. The material was PBMCs, mostly from graft donor cells, obtained 360 days after TCRalphabeta/CD19-depleted stem cell transplant. The receptor set was obtained from a male patient aged 10 to 17 who had a stem cell transplant for acute lymphoblastic leukemia, so the T cells may come from the graft donor.

This clonotype was found a few times. The chain recombines TRBV12-3 or TRBV12-4 with TRBJ2-7; D is ambiguous. Between the trimmed V and J ends, which lost 3 bases and 7 bases, there was a span of 10 bases. The CDR3 covers 12 residues. DNA of the CDR3: TGTGCCAGCAGTTTGGGGTGGAAAGAGCAGTACTTC. Protein product: CASSLGWKEQYF.

This clonotype came up a few times. V gene TRBV10-3 combines with J gene TRBJ1-2; no firm D call. This CDR3 is 14 amino acids long. V was shortened by 4 bases and J by 2 bases, with 11 bases between the two germline ends. The V gene's germline CDR1 is ENHRY and CDR2 SYGVKD. CDR3 DNA sequence: TGTGCCATCAGTGCCGGACGGGTAAACTATGGCTACACCTTC. This sequence encodes CAISAGRVNYGYTF.

The rearrangement joins TRBV19 to TRBJ1-5, with 11 bases lining up with TRBD1. J gave up 3 bases and V 3 bases, and 4 bases lay outside the gene matches. The CDR3 has 16 residues. CDR1 and CDR2 (germline): LNHDA, SQIVND (reference sequence). The CDR3 sequence is CASSMRTGGLNQPQHF. The CDR3, as DNA: TGTGCCAGTAGTATGAGGACAGGGGGCCTCAATCAGCCCCAGCATTTT. Using reference TRBV19 and TRBJ1-5 for the parts outside the CDR3, the full variable domain is DGGITQSPKYLFRKEGQNVTLSCEQNLNHDAMYWYRQDPGQGLRLIYYSQIVNDFQKGDIAEGYSVSREKKESFPLTVTSAQKNPTAFYLCASSMRTGGLNQPQHFGDGTRLSIL.

This chain connects TRBV2 to TRBJ2-2; TRBD2 might be the D (6 bases). CDR1 SNHLY and CDR2 FYNNEI come from the germline V gene. The CDR3 is 15 amino acids. The germline V and J ends were trimmed by 4 bases and 6 bases, with 15 bases remaining between them. The CDR3 region is CASSGSRGGAGELFF. The CDR3 DNA follows: TGTGCCAGCAGTGGATCGCGCGGAGGGGCCGGGGAGCTGTTTTTT.

This clonotype was recorded a few times. For the CDR3, the DNA is TGCGCCAGCAGCTTGTTTAGGGGGGATCCTACGCAGTATTTT. It encodes CASSLFRGDPTQYF. The chain is built from TRBV5-1 and TRBJ2-3; D is possibly TRBD1 or TRBD2 (6 bases each). This CDR3 is 14 amino acids long. The V gene's germline CDR1 is SGHRS and CDR2 YFSETQ. The V and J ends lost 1 base and 8 bases respectively, with 14 bases between them.

This clonotype was found many times. The chain couples TRBV5-1 to TRBJ1-1; TRBD1 is a possible D gene (6 bases). This CDR3 region has 14 residues. Germline V gene lookup returns CDR1 SGHRS and CDR2 YFSETQ. Trimming removed 2 bases at V and 10 bases at J, with 18 bases between. The CDR3 sequence is CASSFMLGAIGAFF. The CDR3, as DNA: TGCGCCAGCAGCTTTATGTTGGGGGCAATAGGAGCTTTCTTT. Full variable domain (outside the CDR3, taken from reference TRBV5-1 and TRBJ1-1): KAGVTQTPRYLIKTRGQQVTLSCSPISGHRSVSWYQQTPGQGLQFLFEYFSETQRNKGNFPGRFSGRQFSNSRSEMNVSTLELGDSALYLCASSFMLGAIGAFFGQGTRLTVV.

The genes are TRBV13 and TRBJ1-6; TRBD1 is a possible D gene (5 bases). The CDR3 contains 14 residues. Germline V CDR1 and CDR2: PRHDT, FYEKMQ (reference sequence). The ends were cut back, 3 bases at V and 7 bases at J, with 10 bases in the middle. In DNA, the CDR3 is TGTGCCAGCAGCTTTTCAGGGCGAAATTCACCCCTCCACTTT. Residues: CASSFSGRNSPLHF.

This chain links TRBV20-1 with TRBJ2-7; 8 bases are a match to TRBD2. This CDR3 has 12 residues. J was trimmed by 2 bases and V by 6 bases; bases with no gene match: 3. Germline CDR1 DFQATT, CDR2 SNEGSKA (reference sequence). Here the CDR3 reads CSAWTSPYEQYF. CDR3 DNA sequence: TGCAGTGCCTGGACTAGCCCCTACGAGCAGTACTTC.

The V call is TRBV12-3 or TRBV12-4, the J call TRBJ2-1; TRBD2 matches 7 bases. The CDR3 covers 12 residues. V shed 6 bases, J shed 9 bases, and the junction held 5 bases outside the gene matches. CDR3 region: CASRFGLGEQFF. In nucleotides, the CDR3 is TGTGCCAGCAGATTCGGACTAGGTGAGCAGTTCTTC.

This clonotype was detected only a few times. The V call is TRBV20-1, the J call TRBJ2-7; 9 bases align to TRBD1. CDR1 DFQATT and CDR2 SNEGSKA come from the germline V gene (reference sequence). J gave up 1 base and V 3 bases, and 7 bases lay outside the gene matches. This CDR3 is 15 amino acids long. In nucleotides, the CDR3 is TGCAGTGCTAGGGCCCGACAGGGGGAGTCCTACGAGCAGTACTTC. As protein: CSARARQGESYEQYF.

V is TRBV2 and J is TRBJ2-3; 10 nucleotides match TRBD2. This CDR3 contains 19 residues. The J segment lost 4 bases and the V segment lost 6 bases, leaving 19 bases of the junction unmatched. Germline loops: CDR1 SNHLY, CDR2 FYNNEI. The CDR3 bases are TGTGCCAGCAGGGCCACAATTGCAATACTAGCGGGGAGGGCAGATACGCAGTATTTT. It specifies CASRATIAILAGRADTQYF.

This chain's CDR3 is CASSEYPGQSYEQYF. For the CDR3, the DNA is TGCGCCAGCAGCGAGTACCCGGGACAGAGTTACGAGCAGTACTTC. The chain recombines TRBV5-1 with TRBJ2-7, with 7 bases that match TRBD1. The CDR3 has 15 amino acids. Trimming at V came to 4 bases and at J to 4 bases, leaving 11 bases not matched to a gene. Germline values: CDR1 SGHRS, CDR2 YFSETQ.

This chain connects TRBV7-2 to TRBJ2-5, with D tentatively TRBD2 (5 bases). Germline CDR1 SGHTA, CDR2 FQGNSA. This CDR3 has 15 amino acids. V lost 6 bases, J lost 5 bases, and 19 bases lay in between. The CDR3 sequence: CASRRWAMRRETQYF. CDR3 DNA sequence: TGTGCCAGCAGGAGGTGGGCGATGCGGAGGGAGACCCAGTACTTC.

This clonotype has a handful of counts. Written as DNA, the CDR3 is TGTGCCAGCAGCTTTGTCTACCACAATGAGCAGTTCTTC. Its translation is CASSFVYHNEQFF. The chain links TRBV7-8 to TRBJ2-1, with unresolved D. Trimming removed 3 bases from V and 5 bases from J, with 8 bases in between. Germline V gene lookup returns CDR1 SGHVS and CDR2 FQNEAQ. CDR3 size: 13 residues.

CDR3 DNA sequence: TGCGCCAGCAGCTTTGACCTCGGGAGCGGGAGAGTCTACGAGCAGTACTTC. Translation gives CASSFDLGSGRVYEQYF. V usage is TRBV5-1 and J usage is TRBJ2-7, with 8 bases that match TRBD2. Per germline, CDR1 SGHRS and CDR2 YFSETQ. CDR3 length: 17 amino acids. After removal of 2 bases from V and 3 bases from J, the junction contained 13 bases not matched to a gene.

This clonotype has ten or more counts. The chain has TRBV4-1 and TRBJ2-1; perhaps TRBD2 as D (7 bases). This CDR3 is built from 15 residues. The V end was cut by 1 base, the J end by 5 bases, with 12 bases between. Germline V gives CDR1 MGHRA, CDR2 YSYEKL. CDR3 in amino acids: CASSQVGGGNNEQFF. In DNA, the CDR3 is TGCGCCAGCAGCCAAGTAGGGGGGGGTAACAATGAGCAGTTCTTC.

This rearrangement joins TRBV24-1 to TRBJ2-1; D is unclear. Germline V CDR1 and CDR2: KGHDR, SFDVKD. The V and J ends lost 4 bases and 0 bases respectively, with 3 bases between them. This CDR3 is built from 13 residues. Written as DNA, the CDR3 is TGTGCCACCAGTGAAAGCTCCTACAATGAGCAGTTCTTC. This sequence encodes CATSESSYNEQFF.

The rearrangement uses TRBV24-1 and TRBJ2-4; D gene uncertain. The CDR3 is 17 residues long. Per the germline V gene, CDR1 is KGHDR and CDR2 is SFDVKD. V lost 0 bases, J lost 1 base, and 12 bases lay in between. CDR3 region: CATSDLLGMGAKNIQYF. The CDR3 nucleotides are TGTGCCACCAGTGATTTGCTAGGGATGGGGGCCAAAAACATTCAGTACTTC.

The chain is built from TRBV6-5 and TRBJ2-7; weak D call: TRBD2 (5 bases). V lost 2 bases, J lost 3 bases, and 8 bases lay in between. Germline CDR1 MNHEY, CDR2 SVGAGI. The CDR3 contains 13 residues. CDR3: CASSYGRVYEQYF. In nucleotides, the CDR3 is TGTGCCAGCAGTTACGGGCGGGTCTACGAGCAGTACTTC.

This chain connects TRBV9 to TRBJ2-1, with TRBD2 matching 9 bases. With 7 bases clipped from V and 6 bases from J, the junction kept 11 bases outside the gene matches. CDR1 is SGDLS and CDR2 is YYNGEE in the germline V gene. This CDR3 has 15 residues. The CDR3 sequence is CASGNSGRVGNEQFF. CDR3 bases: TGTGCCAGCGGGAATAGCGGGAGAGTCGGCAATGAGCAGTTCTTC. The full variable domain, completed using reference TRBV9 and TRBJ2-1, is DSGVTQTPKHLITATGQRVTLRCSPRSGDLSVYWYQQSLDQGLQFLIQYYNGEERAKGNILERFSAQQFPDLHSELNLSSLELGDSALYFCASGNSGRVGNEQFFGPGTRLTVL.

The gene calls are TRBV21-1 and TRBJ1-1. TRBV21-1 is given as a pseudogene. The CDR3 spans 21 residues. In nucleotides, the CDR3 is TGTGCCAGCAGCAAAGGGCAACTGCCGACAACCTTGCAGAATTTGAACACTGAAGCTTTCTTT. Its protein is CASSKGQLPTTLQNLNTEAFF.

This clonotype has ten or more counts. The V and J genes are TRBV4-2 and TRBJ2-3; 10 nucleotides match TRBD2. CDR3 length: 16 amino acids. With 3 bases clipped from V and 2 bases from J, the junction kept 5 bases outside the gene matches. Germline V gives CDR1 LGHNA, CDR2 YNFKEQ. CDR3 sequence reads: CASSQLLAGYTDTQYF. CDR3 bases: TGTGCCAGCAGCCAGCTACTAGCGGGGTACACAGATACGCAGTATTTT.

The rearrangement joins TRBV5-1 to TRBJ2-2; D is unclear. CDR3 size: 15 residues. V was trimmed by 5 bases and J by 6 bases, leaving 17 bases between them. Germline V lookup: CDR1 SGHRS, CDR2 YFSETQ. In nucleotides, the CDR3 is TGCGCCAGCAGAGAAGGTCCCACTTGGGCCGGGGAGCTGTTTTTT. Its translation: CASREGPTWAGELFF.

The V gene is TRBV3-1, the J gene TRBJ2-1, with 9 nucleotides matching TRBD1. The CDR3 length is 14 residues. The germline CDR1 and CDR2 sequences are LGHDT and YNNKEL (reference sequence). After removal of 4 bases from V and 12 bases from J, the junction contained 10 bases not matched to a gene. The CDR3 sequence: CASSPRPEDRGQFF. The CDR3 DNA sequence: TGTGCCAGCAGCCCTCGCCCTGAGGACAGGGGGCAGTTCTTC.

There are a few counts of this clonotype. The gene calls are TRBV18 and TRBJ2-7; D remains unclear. V lost 2 bases and J 3 bases, leaving 8 bases between the germline ends. The CDR3 consists of 13 residues. Germline CDR1 and CDR2: KGHSH and LQKENI. The chain's CDR3 is CASSPENGYEQYF. In nucleotides, the CDR3 is TGTGCCAGCTCACCAGAGAACGGCTACGAGCAGTACTTC.

This clonotype was recorded a few times. J is TRBJ1-1 and V is TRBV25-1, with D maybe TRBD1 (6 bases). Germline values: CDR1 MGHDK, CDR2 SYGVNS. The CDR3 runs to 11 residues. Trimming cost V 3 bases and J 12 bases, with 11 bases left between them. The CDR3 DNA reads as TGTGCCAGCAGTGATACAGGGAGGACTTTCTTT. It specifies CASSDTGRTFF.